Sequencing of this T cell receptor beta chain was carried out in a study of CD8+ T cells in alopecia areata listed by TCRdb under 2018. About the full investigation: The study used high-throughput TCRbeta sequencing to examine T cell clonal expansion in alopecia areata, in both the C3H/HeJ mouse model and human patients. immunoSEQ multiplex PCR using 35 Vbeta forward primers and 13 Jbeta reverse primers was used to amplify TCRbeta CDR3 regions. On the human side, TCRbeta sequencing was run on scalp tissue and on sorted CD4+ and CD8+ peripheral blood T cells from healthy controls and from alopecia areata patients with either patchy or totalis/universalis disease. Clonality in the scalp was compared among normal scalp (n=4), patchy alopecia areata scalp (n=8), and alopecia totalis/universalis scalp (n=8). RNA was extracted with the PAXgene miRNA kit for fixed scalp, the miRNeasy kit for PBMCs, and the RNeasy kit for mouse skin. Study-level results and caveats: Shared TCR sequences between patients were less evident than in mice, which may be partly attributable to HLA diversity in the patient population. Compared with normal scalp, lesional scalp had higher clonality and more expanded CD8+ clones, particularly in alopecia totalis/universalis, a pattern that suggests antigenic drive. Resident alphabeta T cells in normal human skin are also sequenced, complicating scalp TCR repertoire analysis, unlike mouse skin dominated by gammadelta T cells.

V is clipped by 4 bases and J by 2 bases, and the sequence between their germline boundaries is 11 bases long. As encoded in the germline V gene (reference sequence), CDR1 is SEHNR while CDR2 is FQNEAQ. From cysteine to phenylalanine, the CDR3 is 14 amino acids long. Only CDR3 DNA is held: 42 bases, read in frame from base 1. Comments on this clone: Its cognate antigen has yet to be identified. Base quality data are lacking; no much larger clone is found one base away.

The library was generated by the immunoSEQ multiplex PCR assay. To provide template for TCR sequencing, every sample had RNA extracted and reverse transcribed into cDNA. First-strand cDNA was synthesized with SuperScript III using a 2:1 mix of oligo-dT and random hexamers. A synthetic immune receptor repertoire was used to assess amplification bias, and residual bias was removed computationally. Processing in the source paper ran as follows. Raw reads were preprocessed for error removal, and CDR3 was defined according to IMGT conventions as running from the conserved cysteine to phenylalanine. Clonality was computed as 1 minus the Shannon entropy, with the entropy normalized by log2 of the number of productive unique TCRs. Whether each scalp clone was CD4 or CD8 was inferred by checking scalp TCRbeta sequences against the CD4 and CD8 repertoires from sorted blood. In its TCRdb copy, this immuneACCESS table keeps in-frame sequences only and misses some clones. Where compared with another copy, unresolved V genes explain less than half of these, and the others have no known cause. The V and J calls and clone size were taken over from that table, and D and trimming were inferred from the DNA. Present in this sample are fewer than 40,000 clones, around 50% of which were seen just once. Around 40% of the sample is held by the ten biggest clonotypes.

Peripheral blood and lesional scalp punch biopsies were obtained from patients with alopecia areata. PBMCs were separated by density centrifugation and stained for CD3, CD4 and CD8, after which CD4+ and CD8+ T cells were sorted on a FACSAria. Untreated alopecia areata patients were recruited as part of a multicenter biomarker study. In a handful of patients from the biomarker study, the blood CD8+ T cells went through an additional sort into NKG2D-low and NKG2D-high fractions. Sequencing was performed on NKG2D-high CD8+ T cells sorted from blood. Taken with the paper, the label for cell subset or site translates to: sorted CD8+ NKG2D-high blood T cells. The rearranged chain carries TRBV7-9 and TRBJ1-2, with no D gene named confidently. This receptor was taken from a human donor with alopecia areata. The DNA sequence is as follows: TGTGCCAGCAGCTCTGGCGCCTCCAACTATGGCTACACCTTC. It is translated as CASSSGASNYGYTF.